The following is a TCR beta chain sequence with its context. Its target is unknown. As for treatment: AdE1-LMPpoly-expanded autologous EBV-specific T-cell therapy followed by anti-PD-1 nivolumab. The source of the sample is a study of EBV T-cell therapy then PD-1 blockade in nasopharyngeal carcinoma. Clones were read by immunoSEQ multiplex PCR, and TCRdb kept only the in-frame ones, dropping some. Of roughly 21,000 clones in the sample, 84% are singletons; the top ten hold roughly 29%. Sequencing was performed on CD8+ T cells from blood, taken at day 61 from a patient whose treatment included autologous EBV-specific T cells and nivolumab. The receptor was isolated from a man in his forties with nasopharyngeal carcinoma.

CDR3 protein: CASSYGVLREQYF. The CDR3 DNA is TGTGCCAGCAGTTACGGGGTGCTGCGCGAGCAGTACTTC. The V gene is TRBV6-5, the J gene TRBJ2-7; D gene ambiguous. Germline V lookup: CDR1 MNHEY, CDR2 SVGAGI. The V gene lost 2 bases and the J gene lost 6 bases, with 11 bases spanning the gap. This CDR3 region has 13 residues.